This T cell receptor (beta chain) was found in a study of CD8 T cells in Susac syndrome. Both CD4+ and CD8+ T cells were negatively isolated, and TEMRA cells underwent FACS enrichment. The CDR3 runs to 16 residues. The V end was cut by 0 bases, the J end by 5 bases, with 15 bases between. CDR1 is SGHRS and CDR2 is YFSETQ in the germline V gene. Reverse transcription of roughly 0.5 to 1 ug RNA used random hexamers. TCRdb reprocessed the immunoSEQ multiplex PCR reads with MiXCR, giving one entry per CDR3 protein. The table has over 140,000 distinct CDR3 sequences, 95% seen once. V and J are TRBV5-1 and TRBJ2-1; the D gene is possibly TRBD2 (7 bases). The sequenced sample consisted of CD4+ T cells from PBMCs. The sequence was collected from a human donor with Susac syndrome. This chain's CDR3 is CASSLAAGAGDNEQFF. The CDR3 DNA reads as TGCGCCAGCAGCTTGGCCGCGGGGGCAGGAGACAATGAGCAGTTCTTC.